Following are 24 T cell receptor beta chains from one sample sequenced in a study of blood T cell repertoires in COVID-19. Some clones are missing from TCRdb's copy, which holds only in-frame ones; the method was immunoSEQ multiplex PCR. The sample lists tens of thousands of clones; 82% were seen once. Sequencing was performed on peripheral blood. The receptors here all came from a middle-aged man with acute or convalescent COVID-19.

V is TRBV6-5 and J is TRBJ2-1, with TRBD2 matching over 8 bases. The length of the CDR3 is 15 residues. With V trimmed by 0 bases and J by 12 bases, 10 bases remained unmatched. Germline V gene sequence: CDR1 MNHEY, CDR2 SVGAGI. The CDR3 protein is CASSYSGLAGFWQFF. The DNA of the CDR3 is TGTGCCAGCAGTTACTCAGGACTAGCCGGGTTTTGGCAGTTCTTC.

The V call is TRBV12-3 or TRBV12-4, the J call TRBJ1-5, with unresolved D. CDR3 length: 12 amino acids. Trimming took 3 bases from V and 2 from J, leaving 2 bases between them. The CDR3 nucleotides are TGTGCCAGCAGTTTCGGCAATCAGCCCCAGCATTTT. Translated, it gives CASSFGNQPQHF.

The gene calls are TRBV19 and TRBJ1-3; TRBD1 might be the D (6 bases). Germline CDR1 and CDR2: LNHDA and SQIVND (reference sequence). V dropped 5 bases and J dropped 8 bases, with 16 bases sitting between them. The CDR3 sequence is 14 residues long. This chain's CDR3 is CASSVGQLTYTIYF. The CDR3, as DNA: TGTGCCAGTAGTGTGGGACAACTTACATACACCATATATTTT.

This clone appeared a few times. V usage is TRBV24-1 and J usage is TRBJ1-2, with 7 bases that match TRBD1. Losses at the gene ends were 3 bases for V and 4 bases for J; bases not matched to a gene: 10. Germline values: CDR1 KGHDR, CDR2 SFDVKD. The CDR3 has 16 amino acids. The CDR3 loop is CATSDARPSGGYGYTF. Written as DNA, the CDR3 is TGTGCCACCAGTGATGCCCGACCGTCAGGGGGCTATGGCTACACCTTC.

The chain employs TRBV7-9 and TRBJ1-1; D is perhaps TRBD1 (5 bases). Trimming stripped 5 bases from V and 3 bases from J, with 16 bases between. The germline gives CDR1 SEHNR, CDR2 FQNEAQ (reference sequence). The CDR3 totals 15 residues. The CDR3 loop is CASSRRGQTDTEAFF. CDR3 DNA: TGTGCCAGCAGCCGGCGGGGCCAAACGGACACTGAAGCTTTCTTT.

This chain connects TRBV19 to TRBJ2-2; the match to TRBD1 covers 8 bases. Trimming took 3 bases from V and 5 from J; bases not matched to a gene: 5. The CDR3 sequence is 15 residues long. CDR1 LNHDA and CDR2 SQIVND come from the germline V gene (reference sequence). CDR3 sequence: CASSIQGAGTGELFF. For the CDR3, the DNA is TGTGCCAGTAGTATTCAGGGGGCAGGAACCGGGGAGCTGTTTTTT.

This clone was detected a few times. CDR3 in amino acids: CASSRQSYNEKLFF. The CDR3, as DNA: TGTGCCAGCAGTAGACAGTCCTATAATGAAAAACTGTTTTTT. The chain joins TRBV28 to TRBJ1-4, with TRBD1 as a possible D gene (5 bases). Germline CDR1 is MDHEN and CDR2 is SYDVKM. CDR3 size: 14 residues. Trimming stripped 5 bases from V and 4 bases from J, with 11 bases between.

This rearrangement joins TRBV14 to TRBJ1-2; no reliable D call. The V end was cut by 4 bases, the J end by 3 bases, with 9 bases between. Per the germline V gene, CDR1 is SGHDN and CDR2 is FVKESK. The CDR3 is 13 amino acids. CDR3 DNA sequence: TGTGCCAGCAGCCCGGGAGTCGACTATGGCTACACCTTC. Translation: CASSPGVDYGYTF.

Comments on this clone: Other DNA sequences in this specimen translate into the identical CDR3. V and J are TRBV15 and TRBJ1-5; D unclear. V was cut by 5 bases and J by 7 bases, with 12 bases left in between. CDR1 and CDR2 (germline): LNHNV, YYDKDF (reference sequence). This CDR3 spans 13 amino acids. CDR3 nucleotides: TGTGCCACCAGCCGGGGTGTGGGCCAGCCCCAGCATTTT. It specifies CATSRGVGQPQHF.

The chain links TRBV19 to TRBJ1-5; D possibly corresponds to TRBD1 (5 bases). This CDR3 comprises 14 residues. The V gene lost 6 bases and the J gene lost 4 bases, with 13 bases spanning the gap. Germline CDR1 reads LNHDA; CDR2 reads SQIVND (reference sequence). CDR3: CASRGRVRNQPQHF. In DNA form, the CDR3 reads TGTGCCAGTAGAGGCAGGGTGCGGAATCAGCCCCAGCATTTT.

This clone was seen more than once but under ten times. This rearrangement joins TRBV20-1 to TRBJ2-1; possibly TRBD2 for D (5 bases). The germline V and J ends were trimmed by 3 bases and 7 bases, with 7 bases remaining between them. The length of the CDR3 is 11 residues. Germline CDR1 reads DFQATT; CDR2 reads SNEGSKA (reference sequence). The CDR3 DNA sequence: TGCAGTGCTAGTACGGGGAATGAGCAGTTCTTC. It codes for CSASTGNEQFF.

This clone was counted between two and nine times. The chain is built from TRBV2 and TRBJ2-3; no clear D gene. Germline CDR1 and CDR2: SNHLY and FYNNEI. This CDR3 contains 15 residues. V was clipped by 3 bases and J by 0 bases, with 10 bases between them. The chain's CDR3 is CASSDWLVSTDTQYF. The CDR3 bases are TGTGCCAGCAGTGATTGGCTAGTTAGCACAGATACGCAGTATTTT.

The genes are TRBV7-2 and TRBJ1-4, with D possibly TRBD1 on 5 matching bases. Per the germline V gene, CDR1 is SGHTA and CDR2 is FQGNSA. With 5 bases removed from V and 0 bases from J, the gap between germline ends came to 13 bases. The CDR3 has 16 residues. CDR3 sequence: CASSPQAPATNEKLFF. Written as DNA, the CDR3 is TGTGCCAGCAGCCCACAGGCCCCCGCAACTAATGAAAAACTGTTTTTT.

The genes are TRBV6-5 and TRBJ1-1; 8 bases match TRBD1. The trim removed 6 bases at V and 1 base at J, leaving 7 bases unmatched. Germline V lookup: CDR1 MNHEY, CDR2 SVGAGI. The CDR3 is made up of 15 amino acids. The CDR3 region is CASRFAGGGNTEAFF. The CDR3 bases are TGTGCCAGCAGATTCGCAGGGGGCGGGAACACTGAAGCTTTCTTT.

The chain employs TRBV7-2 and TRBJ2-6, with D tentatively TRBD1 (6 bases). The V end lost 4 bases, the J end lost 2 bases, and 9 bases lay between the germline ends. Per the germline V gene, CDR1 is SGHTA and CDR2 is FQGNSA. The CDR3 is made up of 15 amino acids. The CDR3, as DNA: TGTGCCAGCAGCTCAACAGGGACTGGGGCCAACGTCCTGACTTTC. It yields the protein CASSSTGTGANVLTF. The whole variable domain, filled in from reference TRBV7-2 and TRBJ2-6, reads GAGVSQSPSNKVTEKGKDVELRCDPISGHTALYWYRQSLGQGLEFLIYFQGNSAPDKSGLPSDRFSAERTGGSVSTLTIQRTQQEDSAVYLCASSSTGTGANVLTFGAGSRLTVL.

The chain recombines TRBV27 with TRBJ2-1, with TRBD2 identical over 9 bases. The CDR3 length is 20 residues. With 1 base clipped from V and 2 bases from J, the junction kept 15 bases outside the gene matches. CDR1 MNHEY and CDR2 SMNVEV come from the germline V gene (reference sequence). The CDR3 DNA sequence: TGTGCCAGCAGTTTATGCCCCCAGCGGGGGGTAGCCCGAGCCTACAATGAGCAGTTCTTC. Translation: CASSLCPQRGVARAYNEQFF.

J is TRBJ1-1 and V is TRBV4-1, with no clear D. Trimming removed 0 bases at V and 1 base at J, with 6 bases between. Germline V gene data show CDR1 as MGHRA and CDR2 as YSYEKL. This CDR3 has 14 residues. CDR3 bases: TGCGCCAGCAGCCAAGAAACAAGGAACACTGAAGCTTTCTTT. Translated, it gives CASSQETRNTEAFF.

This chain uses TRBV2 with TRBJ1-2, with D maybe TRBD1 (5 bases). The CDR3 loop spans 15 amino acids. V was clipped by 4 bases and J by 4 bases, with 16 bases between them. CDR1 and CDR2 (germline): SNHLY, FYNNEI. This chain's CDR3 is CASSGFRGSGYGYTF. The CDR3 bases are TGTGCCAGCAGTGGGTTTAGGGGATCTGGCTATGGCTACACCTTC. The full variable domain, its missing parts supplied by reference TRBV2 and TRBJ1-2, is EPEVTQTPSHQVTQMGQEVILRCVPISNHLYFYWYRQILGQKVEFLVSFYNNEISEKSEIFDDQFSVERPDGSNFTLKIRSTKLEDSAMYFCASSGFRGSGYGYTFGSGTRLTVV.

The chain carries TRBV5-1 and TRBJ1-2; 8 bases are shared with TRBD1. The trim removed 5 bases at V and 1 base at J, leaving 4 bases unmatched. Germline V CDR1 and CDR2: SGHRS, YFSETQ. The CDR3 length is 14 residues. The CDR3: CASSTGGNNYGYTF. DNA of the CDR3: TGCGCCAGCAGTACAGGGGGAAATAACTATGGCTACACCTTC. Full variable domain (remainder filled in from reference TRBV5-1 and TRBJ1-2): KAGVTQTPRYLIKTRGQQVTLSCSPISGHRSVSWYQQTPGQGLQFLFEYFSETQRNKGNFPGRFSGRQFSNSRSEMNVSTLELGDSALYLCASSTGGNNYGYTFGSGTRLTVV.

This clone was observed a handful of times. This chain connects TRBV5-1 to TRBJ2-2, with 8 bases lining up with TRBD2. Germline V gene data show CDR1 as SGHRS and CDR2 as YFSETQ. The CDR3 extends over 15 amino acids. Trimming removed 6 bases from V and 4 bases from J; junction bases left unmatched: 8. DNA for the CDR3: TGCGCCAGCAATACGGGAGGGGTAGGCACCGGGGAGCTGTTTTTT. Translation gives CASNTGGVGTGELFF.

The J gene is TRBJ1-6, the V gene TRBV6-1, with D tentatively TRBD1 (5 bases). CDR1 is MNHNS and CDR2 is SASEGT in the germline V gene. This CDR3 contains 14 residues. The ends were cut back, 3 bases at V and 5 bases at J, with 8 bases in the middle. CDR3 protein: CASSDRDDNSPLHF. The CDR3 DNA reads as TGTGCCAGCAGTGACAGGGATGATAATTCACCCCTCCACTTT.

The chain recombines TRBV28 with TRBJ2-5; D call uncertain. The germline CDR1 and CDR2 sequences are MDHEN and SYDVKM. Trimming took 1 base from V and 0 from J, leaving 9 bases between them. The CDR3 runs 15 residues. This CDR3 reads CASSLFSNNQETQYF. The DNA for the CDR3 is TGTGCCAGCAGTTTATTTAGCAATAACCAAGAGACCCAGTACTTC.

This clone appeared once. Its ends do not fully match the called genes, so a read error is possible. The chain joins TRBV20-1 to TRBJ1-5; tentative D call: TRBD1 (6 bases). The CDR3 is 11 residues long. Germline V lookup: CDR1 DFQATT, CDR2 SNEGSKA (reference sequence). This CDR3 is CSARDRQGKYF. In nucleotides, the CDR3 is TGCAGTGCTAGAGATCGGCAGGGGAAGTATTTT.

Here the CDR3 DNA reads TGCGCCAGCAGCTTGGACGGGACAGGGTGGGGCTACACCTTC. Protein product: CASSLDGTGWGYTF. This sequence joins TRBV5-1 and TRBJ1-2, with 9 bases identical to TRBD1. In germline, CDR1 is SGHRS, CDR2 YFSETQ. V lost 0 bases to trimming and J lost 8 bases; unmatched junction nucleotides: 5. The CDR3 length is 14 residues.